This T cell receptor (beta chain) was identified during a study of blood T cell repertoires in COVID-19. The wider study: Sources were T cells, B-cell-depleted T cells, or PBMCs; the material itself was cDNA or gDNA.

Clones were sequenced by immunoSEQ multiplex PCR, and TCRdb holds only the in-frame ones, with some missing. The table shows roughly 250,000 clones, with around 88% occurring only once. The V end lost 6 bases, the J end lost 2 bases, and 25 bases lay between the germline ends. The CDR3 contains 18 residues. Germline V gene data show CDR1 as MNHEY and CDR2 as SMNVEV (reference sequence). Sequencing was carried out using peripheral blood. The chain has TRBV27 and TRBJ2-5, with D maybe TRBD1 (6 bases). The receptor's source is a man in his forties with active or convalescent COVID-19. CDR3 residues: CASRQRGIQKKDQETQYF. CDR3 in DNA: TGTGCCAGCAGGCAAAGGGGGATCCAAAAAAAGGATCAAGAGACCCAGTACTTC.